The 25 T cell receptor beta chains reported below all come from one sample, sequenced in a study of T cells after yellow fever vaccination. MiXCR, applied by TCRdb to the 5' RACE reads, yields one record per CDR3 protein. The sample has 200,000 to 300,000 distinct CDR3 sequences; roughly 6.3% are singletons. This sample comprised CD4+ T cells sorted from PBMCs, obtained on the day of the yellow fever booster vaccination. The source of these receptors is a man between 25 and 39 years old who received the YFV17D yellow fever vaccine.

V gene TRBV4-2 combines with J gene TRBJ2-3; D may be TRBD2 (6 bases). Germline CDR1 LGHNA, CDR2 YNFKEQ. The V gene lost 4 bases and the J gene lost 0 bases, with 11 bases spanning the gap. This CDR3 contains 15 residues. In DNA form, the CDR3 reads TGTGCCAGCAGCCGGTTTAGCGGAAGCACAGATACGCAGTATTTT. The encoded protein is CASSRFSGSTDTQYF.

The V gene is TRBV19, the J gene TRBJ1-4, with D maybe TRBD1 (6 bases). Trimming left V 6 bases short and J 7 bases short, with 15 bases between. There are 14 residues in the CDR3. CDR1 is LNHDA and CDR2 is SQIVND in the germline V gene (reference sequence). The CDR3: CASRPLGGAEKLFF. CDR3 nucleotide sequence: TGTGCCAGTAGACCACTCGGGGGCGCTGAAAAACTGTTTTTT.

This clonotype was counted a few times. The rearrangement links TRBV5-1 to TRBJ1-4, with 8 bases aligning to TRBD1. This CDR3 region has 13 residues. V gave up 0 bases and J gave up 14 bases; unmatched junction bases: 6. Germline V gene sequence: CDR1 SGHRS, CDR2 YFSETQ. DNA for the CDR3: TGCGCCAGCAGCTTGGTTGGACAGGGTGTGCTGTTTTTT. It codes for CASSLVGQGVLFF.

The chain links TRBV3-1 to TRBJ2-7; possibly TRBD2 for D (6 bases). The CDR3 runs to 15 residues. Trimming took 0 bases from V and 3 from J, leaving 12 bases between them. Germline CDR1 is LGHDT and CDR2 is YNNKEL (reference sequence). CDR3 in DNA: TGTGCCAGCAGCCAAGATCCGGGGGTGGGCTACGAGCAGTACTTC. Translation: CASSQDPGVGYEQYF.

This clonotype was detected only a few times. The genes are TRBV12-3 or TRBV12-4 and TRBJ1-1; D is ambiguous. The CDR3 spans 13 residues. Trimming shortened V by 4 bases and J by 4 bases, and 10 bases separated the two germline ends. The CDR3 protein is CASSSGRFTEAFF. In DNA form, the CDR3 reads TGTGCCAGCAGTTCAGGACGGTTCACTGAAGCTTTCTTT.

This clonotype was recorded at least ten times. CDR3 in amino acids: CASAGTGSYEQYF. In DNA, the CDR3 is TGCGCCAGCGCCGGGACAGGGTCGTACGAGCAGTACTTC. This rearrangement joins TRBV5-1 to TRBJ2-7, with 9 bases aligning to TRBD1. The V and J ends lost 7 bases and 4 bases, in that order; junction bases with no gene match: 6. Germline CDR1 and CDR2: SGHRS and YFSETQ. CDR3 length equals 13 residues.

This clonotype showed up many times. The rearrangement joins TRBV20-1 to TRBJ2-3, with 7 positions matching TRBD2. The junction had 17 bases not matched to a gene; V was cut back by 6 bases and J by 5 bases. CDR1 and CDR2 from the germline V gene are DFQATT and SNEGSKA (reference sequence). The CDR3 covers 16 residues. The CDR3, as DNA: TGCAGTGCAAGACGGGGGGTGGCGGGACTGGGAGATACGCAGTATTTT. Its translation: CSARRGVAGLGDTQYF.

The rearrangement joins TRBV30 to TRBJ1-3; D is unresolved. V gave up 0 bases and J gave up 4 bases, with 10 bases separating them. Germline CDR1 reads GTSNPN; CDR2 reads SVGIG (reference sequence). The CDR3 covers 14 residues. The DNA for the CDR3 is TGTGCCTGGAGTGTAGGCACCCAGGGAAACACCATATATTTT. Protein sequence: CAWSVGTQGNTIYF.

This sequence joins TRBV3-1 and TRBJ2-7; no clear D gene. Germline V gene sequence: CDR1 LGHDT, CDR2 YNNKEL (reference sequence). This CDR3 is 13 amino acids long. Trimming cost V 1 base and J 6 bases, with 10 bases left between them. The CDR3 DNA is TGTGCCAGCAGCCAAGGCTTGTATGGCGAGCAGTACTTC. Its protein product is CASSQGLYGEQYF.

This clonotype was counted ten times or more. The chain links TRBV5-1 to TRBJ1-1, with 7 bases matching TRBD1. Germline CDR1 is SGHRS and CDR2 is YFSETQ. This CDR3 region has 15 residues. J was trimmed by 0 bases and V by 1 base; bases with no gene match: 3. CDR3 region: CASSLTTGLNTEAFF. As DNA, the CDR3 is TGCGCCAGCAGCTTGACGACAGGGCTGAACACTGAAGCTTTCTTT.

The chain recombines TRBV7-9 with TRBJ1-5, with 7 bases matching TRBD1. CDR3 length: 13 residues. Trimming at V came to 4 bases and at J to 9 bases, leaving 6 bases not matched to a gene. Germline loops: CDR1 SEHNR, CDR2 FQNEAQ (reference sequence). This chain's CDR3 is CASSSDRVGPQHF. CDR3 DNA sequence: TGTGCCAGCAGCTCTGACAGGGTCGGGCCCCAGCATTTT.

The chain has TRBV7-9 and TRBJ2-7; D possibly matches TRBD1 or TRBD2 (5 bases each). Germline CDR1 is SEHNR and CDR2 is FQNEAQ (reference sequence). This CDR3 region has 15 residues. Trimming shortened V by 1 base and J by 7 bases, and 17 bases separated the two germline ends. Written as DNA, the CDR3 is TGTGCCAGCAGCTTAGTCTCAGGGACCCTCCTTGAGCAGTACTTC. Its translation: CASSLVSGTLLEQYF.

There are a few counts of this clonotype. The chain recombines TRBV7-2 with TRBJ2-5; D perhaps matches TRBD2 (5 bases). The CDR3 has 15 amino acids. CDR1 SGHTA and CDR2 FQGNSA come from the germline V gene. Trimming took 5 bases from V and 1 from J, leaving 14 bases between them. CDR3 sequence: CASSNIPGIQETQYF. The DNA of the CDR3 is TGTGCCAGCAGCAACATCCCCGGGATCCAAGAGACCCAGTACTTC.

The table lists this clonotype with many counts. The chain uses TRBV20-1 and TRBJ2-5; TRBD2 matches 8 bases. J was trimmed by 4 bases and V by 0 bases; bases with no gene match: 7. Germline V gives CDR1 DFQATT, CDR2 SNEGSKA (reference sequence). The CDR3 is made up of 15 amino acids. The DNA of the CDR3 is TGCAGTGCTAGAGACTCCGTCCTAGCGGGAGAGACCCAGTACTTC. Translated, it gives CSARDSVLAGETQYF.

This clonotype appeared a few times. The gene calls are TRBV11-2 and TRBJ2-6, with D unresolved. The germline gives CDR1 SGHAT, CDR2 FQNNGV. V lost 2 bases to trimming and J lost 0 bases, with 11 bases between them. CDR3 length: 17 residues. CDR3: CASSLNRIISGANVLTF. Written as DNA, the CDR3 is TGTGCCAGCAGCTTAAATCGGATTATCTCTGGGGCCAACGTCCTGACTTTC.

This clonotype was picked up many times. The rearrangement joins TRBV19 to TRBJ2-1, with 9 bases that match TRBD2. Trimming removed 5 bases from V and 0 bases from J; junction bases left unmatched: 5. The CDR3 sequence is 16 residues long. Germline loops: CDR1 LNHDA, CDR2 SQIVND (reference sequence). The CDR3 spells CASSVLSGSSYNEQFF. The CDR3 region has the DNA TGTGCCAGTAGTGTCCTTAGCGGGAGCTCCTACAATGAGCAGTTCTTC.

V is TRBV20-1 and J is TRBJ2-3; TRBD2 might be the D (6 bases). The germline CDR1 and CDR2 sequences are DFQATT and SNEGSKA (reference sequence). This CDR3 spans 15 amino acids. CDR3: CIAQGSGALADTQYF. CDR3 nucleotides: TGCATTGCCCAGGGATCGGGAGCGCTGGCAGATACGCAGTATTTT.

There are many counts of this clonotype. This chain connects TRBV12-3 or TRBV12-4 to TRBJ1-2, with 8 nucleotides matching TRBD1. This CDR3 contains 14 residues. With V trimmed by 5 bases and J by 6 bases, 8 bases remained unmatched. The CDR3 DNA sequence: TGTGCCAGCAGTACCACGGACAGGGAGAATGGCTACACCTTC. Translation: CASSTTDRENGYTF.

The table lists this clonotype with many counts. This sequence joins TRBV5-1 and TRBJ2-7, with TRBD1 identical over 7 bases. V lost 3 bases and J lost 3; bases outside the gene matches: 3. The germline V gene encodes CDR1 SGHRS and CDR2 YFSETQ. The CDR3 is 13 residues long. In nucleotides, the CDR3 is TGCGCCAGCAGCTCCTCAGGGGGCTACGAGCAGTACTTC. Amino acids: CASSSSGGYEQYF.

The gene calls are TRBV5-1 and TRBJ1-1; no definite D call. The germline V and J ends were trimmed by 0 bases and 1 base, with 10 bases remaining between them. Germline values: CDR1 SGHRS, CDR2 YFSETQ. The CDR3 spans 15 residues. CDR3 amino acids: CASSLVVGQNTEAFF. The CDR3 DNA follows: TGCGCCAGCAGCTTGGTAGTCGGTCAGAACACTGAAGCTTTCTTT.

Turning to this clonotype: A single base separates this from a much larger clone, so it may be a read error. The rearrangement joins TRBV7-6 to TRBJ2-1; D may be TRBD1 or TRBD2 (6 bases each). The CDR3 spans 15 residues. The V and J ends lost 0 bases and 6 bases respectively, with 12 bases between them. Per the germline V gene, CDR1 is SGHVS and CDR2 is FNYEAQ. Here the CDR3 DNA reads TGTGCCAGCAGCTTAGCGGAGGGGGGACTCAATGAGCAGTTCTTC. Its protein is CASSLAEGGLNEQFF.

This clonotype was observed a handful of times. The gene calls are TRBV7-2 and TRBJ2-3, with 7 positions matching TRBD2. V trimming: 1 base; J trimming: 7 bases; junction bases outside the gene matches: 5. The CDR3 is 14 amino acids. Germline assignment: CDR1 SGHTA and CDR2 FQGNSA. Written as DNA, the CDR3 is TGTGCCAGCAGCTTAGGCTGGGGGGGAAATACGCAGTATTTT. This sequence encodes CASSLGWGGNTQYF.

The chain carries TRBV20-1 and TRBJ2-5; D possibly corresponds to TRBD2 (6 bases). The length of the CDR3 is 13 residues. Germline loops: CDR1 DFQATT, CDR2 SNEGSKA (reference sequence). With 5 bases removed from V and 1 base from J, the gap between germline ends came to 11 bases. The chain's CDR3 is CSASSVAQETQYF. CDR3 nucleotides: TGCAGTGCTTCTAGCGTCGCCCAAGAGACCCAGTACTTC.

This clonotype appeared many times. The gene calls are TRBV25-1 and TRBJ2-1, with a possible D match to TRBD2 (6 bases). The V gene's germline CDR1 is MGHDK and CDR2 SYGVNS. The CDR3 is made up of 15 amino acids. V dropped 2 bases and J dropped 7 bases, with 15 bases sitting between them. CDR3 in DNA: TGTGCCAGCAGTGAACCCGGGACTGTCAATAATGAGCAGTTCTTC. Translating gives CASSEPGTVNNEQFF.

In DNA form, the CDR3 reads TGTGCCAGTCGAGCCGGGGACTCCGACTACGAGCAGTACTTC. It encodes CASRAGDSDYEQYF. The chain combines TRBV12-3 or TRBV12-4 with TRBJ2-7, with TRBD2 as a possible D gene (6 bases). CDR3 length: 14 amino acids. The V and J ends lost 9 bases and 3 bases respectively, with 18 bases between them.